This T cell receptor (beta chain) was sequenced for a study of post-analysis software for immune sequencing data. This CDR3 region has 12 residues. CDR1 is SEHNR and CDR2 is FQNEAQ in the germline V gene (reference sequence). V lost 5 bases, J lost 6 bases, and 11 bases lay in between. In the case of this clonotype: No antigen is known for it.

Overall study findings and caveats: About 5 TRBV segments were significantly more frequent in patients than in controls. TRBV5-6, TRBV5-1 and TRBV20-1 were among these segments. Strong co-clustering by F measure was seen for same-batch samples.

Carried by the TCR beta cDNA libraries were unique molecular identifiers. TCRdb processed the PCR reads anew with MiXCR; each CDR3 protein has one entry. The sample lists roughly 670,000 distinct CDR3 sequences, roughly three fifths occurring once. The chain couples TRBV7-9 to TRBJ2-7; D gene uncertain. Sequencing was carried out using blood. The clonotype originates from a girl between 2 and 10 years old with multiple sclerosis. The CDR3, as DNA: TGTGCCAGCAGCGTCGCTCCGGGCGAGCAGTACTTC. This translates into CASSVAPGEQYF.